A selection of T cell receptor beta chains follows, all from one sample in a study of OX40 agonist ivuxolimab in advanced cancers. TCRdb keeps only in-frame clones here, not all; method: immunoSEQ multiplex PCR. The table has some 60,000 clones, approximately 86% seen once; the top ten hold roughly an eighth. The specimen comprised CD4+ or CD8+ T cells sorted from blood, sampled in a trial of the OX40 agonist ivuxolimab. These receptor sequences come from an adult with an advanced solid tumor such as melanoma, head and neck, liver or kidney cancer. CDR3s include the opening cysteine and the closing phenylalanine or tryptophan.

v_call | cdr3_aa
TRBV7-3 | CASSHHPTGRVTGELFF
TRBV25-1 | CASRSAAFRNTEAFF
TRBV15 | CATSTLGDEQFF
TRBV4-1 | CASSPQFSFSNQPQHF
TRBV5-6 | CASSSTGGGRAVYNEQFF
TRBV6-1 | CASSEFRGRVHEQYF
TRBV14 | CASSPTGTGMKTQYF
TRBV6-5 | CASSGQAFSGNTIYF
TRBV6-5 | CASSADRGPFQPQHF
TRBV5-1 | CASSWDAGSGELFF
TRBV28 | CASRRAGSSYEQYF
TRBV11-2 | CASSLGGGYNEQFF
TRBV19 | CASRASRRTSTDTQYF
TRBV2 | CASRGQVHEQYF
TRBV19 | CASSIRTDTEAFF
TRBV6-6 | CASSYSRSDTEAFF
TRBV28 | CASSWPRGQGGTDTQYF
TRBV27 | CASMGSGTGVGQPQHF
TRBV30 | CAWGRSKAPNSPLHF
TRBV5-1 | CASSLAPTSGYEQYF
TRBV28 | CASSLASGGSYEQYF
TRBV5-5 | CASLGLAGADTQYF
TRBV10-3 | CAIKSSGGIGELFF
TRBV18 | CASSPPLGGSGSLAKNIQYF
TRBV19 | CASSTGTSGHTQYF
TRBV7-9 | CASSTTGSSYEQYF
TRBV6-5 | CASSYDTHKPQHF